This entry describes one T cell receptor beta chain. Its matching antigen is unknown. TCR beta cDNA libraries included unique molecular identifiers. Hundreds of thousands of cDNA molecules came from 1 to 10 million T cells. TCRdb ran MiXCR on the PCR reads and lists one entry per CDR3 protein. Of roughly 400,000 distinct CDR3 sequences in the sample, 30% to 40% were seen once. This record comes from a study of post-analysis software for immune sequencing data. Germline-derived CDR1 and CDR2 are LGHDT and YNNKEL (reference sequence). The CDR3 is 16 amino acids. General study findings and limits: Relative to controls, patients with multiple sclerosis showed significantly lower normalized Chao1 diversity. The five TRBV segments detected at higher frequency in patients than in controls included TRBV5-6, TRBV5-1 and TRBV20-1. Samples sharing a preparation batch grouped tightly together when assessed by F measure.

This TCR was recovered from a girl aged 2-10 years with multiple sclerosis. The genes are TRBV3-1 and TRBJ2-7, with D possibly being TRBD1 (6 bases). The closer fit of TRBJ2-5 to the DNA end suggests the J call may be wrong. Sequencing used blood. As DNA, the CDR3 is TGTGCCAGCAGCACCCTTTCACAGGGAAATCTCGGGACCCAGTACTTC. Its protein is CASSTLSQGNLGTQYF.